This T cell receptor (beta chain) was sequenced in a study of a mutant IDH1 vaccine in newly diagnosed glioma. The wider study: Patients previously underwent radiotherapy, temozolomide, or both, and most underwent both.

The time point is: baseline, week 1 (first vaccination visit). Sample treatment: pre-vaccination baseline after standard-of-care therapy. Every donor had a new WHO grade 3 or 4 astrocytoma that was IDH1-mutant, with loss of nuclear ATRX. Clones were sequenced by immunoSEQ multiplex PCR, and TCRdb holds only the in-frame ones, with some missing. The sample gives some 38,000 clones, more than 90% of which show up once; approximately 20% is in the top ten. V was trimmed by 2 bases and J by 3 bases, leaving 14 bases between them. This CDR3 is 16 amino acids long. Per germline, CDR1 MNHNS and CDR2 SASEGT. This clone was picked up a small number of times.

The sequencing here drew on PBMCs, taken from a glioma patient treated with radiotherapy, temozolomide or both. The chain combines TRBV6-1 with TRBJ2-1, with a weak D call TRBD1 (6 bases). The TCR was taken from a man younger than 35 with glioma. The CDR3 loop is CASSELGTQIYNEQFF. The DNA of the CDR3 is TGTGCCAGCAGTGAATTGGGGACACAAATCTACAATGAGCAGTTCTTC.